This T cell receptor beta chain appears in the sequencing data of a study of shared clonotypes between healthy human individuals. Study-wide findings and caveats: The study found lower generation probabilities in non-shared clonotypes than in those shared by all four donors.

With regard to this clone: As yet, its antigen is unknown. With only one base between it and a far larger clone, this is likely a read error.

Profiling relied on immunoSEQ multiplex PCR, and the TCRdb table lists in-frame clones only, not all of them. This repertoire shows 300,000 to 400,000 clones, more than 60% found once; its top ten account for about 10%. The CDR3 is 13 amino acids. Germline assignment: CDR1 SGHRS and CDR2 YFSETQ. V lost 6 bases, J lost 0 bases, and 8 bases lay in between. This receptor was taken from a man aged 25-45 years in good health. Material for sequencing was memory CD4+ T cells sorted from blood. The subset is: CD45RA-negative fraction. The chain carries TRBV5-1 and TRBJ2-3; D remains unclear. As DNA, the CDR3 is TGCGCCAGCAACCATGACAGCACAGATACGCAGTATTTT. Amino acid sequence: CASNHDSTDTQYF.